The 22 T cell receptor beta chains below were found in one sample sequenced in a study of T cells in Graves' hyperthyroidism and ophthalmopathy. It was RNA transcripts that yielded the amplified TCR beta CDR3 regions. When the TCR CDR3 underwent first-round RT-PCR, the HTBI primer set was used. TCRdb re-analysed the multiplex PCR reads in MiXCR, keeping a single row per CDR3 protein. The sample consists of roughly 170,000 distinct CDR3 sequences, 9.4% of them appearing once. Sequenced: blood. The receptors shown here come from a woman in her late teens or twenties with Graves' hyperthyroidism that later progressed to Graves' ophthalmopathy.

This clonotype has a count of ten or more. The chain uses TRBV29-1 and TRBJ2-7; 8 nucleotides match TRBD1. Losses at the gene ends were 5 bases for V and 3 bases for J; bases not matched to a gene: 3. Looked up from germline, CDR1 is SQVTM and CDR2 is ANQGSEA. The CDR3 has 12 amino acids. Here the CDR3 reads CSVSTGGYEQYF. DNA of the CDR3: TGCAGCGTTAGCACAGGGGGCTACGAGCAGTACTTC.

This clonotype was counted at least ten times. The chain has TRBV2 and TRBJ2-7; perhaps TRBD1 as D (5 bases). V shed 6 bases and J shed 0 bases, with 12 bases lying between them. The CDR3 extends over 14 amino acids. CDR1 and CDR2 (germline): SNHLY, FYNNEI. The CDR3 DNA reads as TGTGCCAGCAGAGCGACAGATATCTCCTACGAGCAGTACTTC. The encoded protein is CASRATDISYEQYF.

This clonotype was seen at least ten times. This sequence joins TRBV2 and TRBJ1-1; D is unclear. Germline-derived CDR1 and CDR2 are SNHLY and FYNNEI. Trimming shortened V by 3 bases and J by 0 bases, and 14 bases separated the two germline ends. The CDR3 extends over 16 amino acids. In nucleotides, the CDR3 is TGTGCCAGCAGTGAGCAGGTAGGACTTATGAACACTGAAGCTTTCTTT. Its protein is CASSEQVGLMNTEAFF.

The rearrangement uses TRBV2 and TRBJ1-1; 10 bases are shared with TRBD1. V shed 7 bases and J 0 bases; nucleotides not matched to a gene: 5. The CDR3 has 15 residues. Germline-derived CDR1 and CDR2 are SNHLY and FYNNEI. The CDR3 bases are TGTGCCAGCACCCCGGGACAGGGGCTGAACACTGAAGCTTTCTTT. Amino acid sequence: CASTPGQGLNTEAFF.

This clonotype was recorded at least ten times. The rearrangement uses TRBV6-1 and TRBJ2-4; the D gene is possibly TRBD1 (6 bases). Per the germline V gene, CDR1 is MNHNS and CDR2 is SASEGT. V lost 1 base, J lost 8 bases, and 15 bases lay in between. This CDR3 contains 15 residues. The CDR3 here is CASSEGGTLGDIQYF. CDR3 sequence (DNA): TGTGCCAGCAGTGAAGGGGGGACACTTGGGGACATTCAGTACTTC.

The sample holds many counts of this clonotype. The chain is built from TRBV7-9 and TRBJ2-3; weak D call: TRBD2 (6 bases). V was clipped by 11 bases and J by 1 base, with 13 bases between them. Looked up from germline, CDR1 is SEHNR and CDR2 is FQNEAQ (reference sequence). The CDR3 has 13 amino acids. In DNA, the CDR3 is TGTGCCGGAGGGTGGTGGGGCACAGATACGCAGTATTTT. Translated, it gives CAGGWWGTDTQYF.

At least ten counts were recorded for this clonotype. The rearrangement links TRBV28 to TRBJ1-1; no clear D gene. Looked up from germline, CDR1 is MDHEN and CDR2 is SYDVKM. The CDR3 totals 12 residues. The V gene lost 3 bases and the J gene lost 7 bases, with 9 bases spanning the gap. The CDR3 protein is CASSFNSGEAFF. CDR3 DNA sequence: TGTGCCAGCAGTTTCAACAGCGGTGAAGCTTTCTTT.

This clonotype came up many times. The rearrangement joins TRBV7-2 to TRBJ1-1; perhaps TRBD1 as D (6 bases). The germline V gene has CDR1 SGHTA and CDR2 FQGNSA. This CDR3 region has 13 residues. V lost 4 bases and J 5 bases, leaving 11 bases between the germline ends. Here the CDR3 reads CASSSTGRTEAFF. DNA of the CDR3: TGTGCCAGCAGCTCCACAGGGAGGACTGAAGCTTTCTTT.

This clonotype was seen at least ten times. The chain couples TRBV24-1 to TRBJ2-5, with TRBD1 matching over 10 bases. This CDR3 comprises 15 residues. V gave up 3 bases and J gave up 3 bases; unmatched junction bases: 3. The germline gives CDR1 KGHDR, CDR2 SFDVKD. CDR3 DNA sequence: TGTGCCACCAGTGATAGGACAGGGGGGGAAGAGACCCAGTACTTC. Translating gives CATSDRTGGEETQYF.

The V and J genes are TRBV19 and TRBJ2-1; tentatively, D is TRBD1 (6 bases). Germline CDR1 and CDR2: LNHDA and SQIVND (reference sequence). Trimming stripped 8 bases from V and 7 bases from J, with 18 bases between. This CDR3 has 14 residues. Here the CDR3 reads CASDSGVLGNEQFF. DNA of the CDR3: TGTGCCAGTGATTCAGGGGTTTTGGGGAATGAGCAGTTCTTC.

The sample holds many counts of this clonotype. The chain has TRBV20-1 and TRBJ2-1; TRBD2 agrees at 11 bases. V shed 5 bases and J 9 bases; nucleotides not matched to a gene: 12. Germline V gives CDR1 DFQATT, CDR2 SNEGSKA (reference sequence). This CDR3 is 15 amino acids long. The CDR3 region is CSAQIGTSGSAEQFF. The CDR3 DNA is TGCAGTGCTCAAATTGGGACTAGCGGTTCGGCTGAGCAGTTCTTC.

This clonotype was counted between two and nine times. Being one base from a much bigger clone, this may be a read error. The DNA for the CDR3 is TGCAGTGTTAGAGGTCTAAGCACTGAAGCTTTCTTT. Protein: CSVRGLSTEAFF. V is TRBV20-1 and J is TRBJ1-1; no clear D. Germline values: CDR1 DFQATT, CDR2 SNEGSKA (reference sequence). This CDR3 has 12 amino acids.

This clonotype was recorded at least ten times. The V gene is TRBV12-3 or TRBV12-4, the J gene TRBJ2-7, with 7 nucleotides matching TRBD1. This CDR3 comprises 15 residues. The ends lost 6 bases at V and 5 bases at J; junction bases unmatched: 13. The chain's CDR3 is CASRKGQDKINEQYF. CDR3 in DNA: TGTGCCAGCAGAAAAGGACAGGATAAGATTAACGAGCAGTACTTC.

This clonotype was counted only a few times. This sequence joins TRBV5-6 and TRBJ2-7; D remains ambiguous. Trimming shortened V by 0 bases and J by 3 bases, and 7 bases separated the two germline ends. Germline assignment: CDR1 SGHDT and CDR2 YYEEEE. This CDR3 has 13 residues. The chain's CDR3 is CASSLDQIYEQYF. The CDR3 coding sequence is TGTGCCAGCAGCTTGGACCAGATCTACGAGCAGTACTTC.

This clonotype was detected many times. The chain combines TRBV2 with TRBJ2-3; tentatively, D is TRBD2 (6 bases). Between the trimmed V and J ends, which lost 5 bases and 1 base, there was a span of 16 bases. The CDR3 is made up of 16 amino acids. Germline assignment: CDR1 SNHLY and CDR2 FYNNEI. As DNA, the CDR3 is TGTGCCAGCAGTTCTCTCGGGACTCCTCGCACAGATACGCAGTATTTT. As protein: CASSSLGTPRTDTQYF.

This clonotype has more than one count but fewer than ten. This chain connects TRBV5-8 to TRBJ2-7; 9 bases agree with TRBD1. The length of the CDR3 is 15 residues. V was pared by 3 bases and J by 4 bases, with 8 bases of the junction left unmatched. The V gene's germline CDR1 is SGHTS and CDR2 YDEGEE. DNA of the CDR3: TGTGCCAGCAGCTCAGGACAGGGGAGTTGGTACGAGCAGTACTTC. Translation gives CASSSGQGSWYEQYF.

The chain employs TRBV20-1 and TRBJ1-3; no clear D gene. Germline lookup yields CDR1 DFQATT and CDR2 SNEGSKA (reference sequence). The V and J ends lost 5 bases and 0 bases respectively, with 14 bases between them. The CDR3 loop spans 15 amino acids. The CDR3 sequence is CSASGESYSGNTIYF. Here the CDR3 DNA reads TGCAGTGCTTCCGGCGAGTCATACTCTGGAAACACCATATATTTT.

This clonotype was counted only a few times. CDR3 DNA: TGTGCCAGCAGCTTAAGCGGGGGGTTCAATGAGCAGTTCTTC. Its translation: CASSLSGGFNEQFF. The chain has TRBV7-9 and TRBJ2-1; 9 bases are shared with TRBD2. Per germline, CDR1 SEHNR and CDR2 FQNEAQ (reference sequence). This CDR3 contains 14 residues. V shed 2 bases and J 6 bases; nucleotides not matched to a gene: 2.

This clonotype was detected many times. V usage is TRBV2 and J usage is TRBJ2-1, with 10 bases aligning to TRBD1. This CDR3 has 15 residues. J was trimmed by 7 bases and V by 6 bases; bases with no gene match: 9. The germline gives CDR1 SNHLY, CDR2 FYNNEI. The CDR3 sequence is CASRVDRGRGNEQFF. In DNA, the CDR3 is TGTGCCAGCAGGGTCGACAGGGGGCGCGGGAATGAGCAGTTCTTC. Supplemented by reference TRBV2 and TRBJ2-1, the full variable domain reads EPEVTQTPSHQVTQMGQEVILRCVPISNHLYFYWYRQILGQKVEFLVSFYNNEISEKSEIFDDQFSVERPDGSNFTLKIRSTKLEDSAMYFCASRVDRGRGNEQFFGPGTRLTVL.

At least ten counts were recorded for this clonotype. The chain couples TRBV12-3 or TRBV12-4 to TRBJ2-3, with TRBD2 as a possible D gene (5 bases). This CDR3 has 12 residues. V lost 6 bases, J lost 5 bases, and 9 bases lay in between. Written as DNA, the CDR3 is TGTGCCAGCAGCCAACGGGGAGATACGCAGTATTTT. Translating it yields CASSQRGDTQYF.

This clonotype appeared many times. The chain couples TRBV20-1 to TRBJ1-5; D unclear. Trimming removed 3 bases at V and 1 base at J, with 10 bases between. This CDR3 is built from 14 residues. The V gene's germline CDR1 is DFQATT and CDR2 SNEGSKA (reference sequence). For the CDR3, the DNA is TGCAGTGCTAGTAAAGGACCCAGCAATCAGCCCCAGCATTTT. Amino acid sequence: CSASKGPSNQPQHF.

J is TRBJ1-1 and V is TRBV20-1; D uncertain. V was cut by 0 bases and J by 8 bases, with 13 bases left in between. Germline values: CDR1 DFQATT, CDR2 SNEGSKA (reference sequence). CDR3 size: 13 residues. CDR3 loop: CSARDPTEREAFF. CDR3 in DNA: TGCAGTGCTAGAGATCCGACGGAGAGAGAAGCTTTCTTT.